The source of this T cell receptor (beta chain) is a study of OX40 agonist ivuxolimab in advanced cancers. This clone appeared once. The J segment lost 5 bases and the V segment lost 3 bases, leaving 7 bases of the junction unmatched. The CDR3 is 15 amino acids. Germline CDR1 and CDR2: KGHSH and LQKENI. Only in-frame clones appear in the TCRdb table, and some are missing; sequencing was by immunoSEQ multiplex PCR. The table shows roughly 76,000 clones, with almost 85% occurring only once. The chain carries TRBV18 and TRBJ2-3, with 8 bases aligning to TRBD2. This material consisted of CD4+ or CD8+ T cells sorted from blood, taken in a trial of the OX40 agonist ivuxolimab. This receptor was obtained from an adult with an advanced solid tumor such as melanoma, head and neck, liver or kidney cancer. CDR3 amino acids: CASSPLAGSGDTQYF. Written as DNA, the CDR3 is TGTGCCAGCTCACCTTTAGCGGGATCTGGAGATACGCAGTATTTT.